This T cell receptor beta chain was obtained from a study of Tregs in tolerant kidney transplant recipients. Whole-study context: Recipient cells were told from donor cells by antibody staining. Study-level points and caveats: Validation in larger populations is needed because few patients were studied.

The CDR3 spans 11 residues. Germline V gives CDR1 DFQATT, CDR2 SNEGSKA (reference sequence). The V gene lost 3 bases and the J gene lost 8 bases, with 10 bases spanning the gap. Remarks on this clone: Its antigen is currently unknown.

Profiled with immunoSEQ multiplex PCR; TCRdb holds only in-frame clones, not every one. Counted here are about 19,000 clones, roughly 65% occurring once; the ten biggest clones make up about 3.5%. The sequenced sample was Tregs from blood cultured with allogeneic cells. The sequence came from a human donor in good health. This chain uses TRBV20-1 with TRBJ1-2, with D maybe TRBD1 (5 bases). CDR3 DNA: TGCAGTGCTAGTCGGGGGGAGGGCTACACCTTC. Its translation: CSASRGEGYTF.